The 10 T cell receptor delta chains listed next were all sequenced from one sample in a study of γδ T cells in repeated Plasmodium falciparum infection. TCRdb re-identified clones in the multiplex PCR reads via CATT. Seen here are about 50,000 delta-chain clones, 1.9% observed once, and the top ten hold 20% to 25%. Vgamma9/Vdelta2+ and Vdelta2-negative gammadelta T cells were flow-sorted from PBMC for bulk sequencing. Sequenced sample: gamma-delta T cells from blood. These receptors all come from a pool of human donors (malaria-infected and uninfected, not separated).

As to this clone: One base separates it from a far larger clone, so it is likely a read error. This specimen includes other DNA sequences encoding the same CDR3. The chain links TRDV1 to TRDJ1; TRDD3 aligns across 9 bases. Because TCRdb records no J gene, it was assigned here through a match of the DNA to germline. Looked up from germline, CDR1 is TSWWSYY and CDR2 is QGS. This CDR3 spans 22 amino acids. V shed 4 bases, J shed 0 bases, and the junction held 24 bases outside the gene matches. The CDR3 loop is CALGAPIHRVPYWGKYTDKLIF. DNA for the CDR3: TGTGCTCTTGGGGCTCCCATCCACCGAGTCCCGTACTGGGGGAAGTACACCGATAAACTCATCTTT.

This clone was detected many times. This DNA's translation and the protein TCRdb lists, from a much larger clone, do not match at residue 4, likely due to a read error; the protein shown is translated from the DNA. J is TRDJ1 and V is TRDV2; weak D call: TRDD3 (5 bases). No J segment appears in TCRdb, so it was assigned here by matching the sequence to germline. Germline-derived CDR1 and CDR2 are GEAIGNYY and EKD. V was clipped by 5 bases and J by 4 bases, with 34 bases between them. The CDR3 sequence is 20 residues long. For the CDR3, the DNA is TGTGCCTGTGGCACAGTCGCTCCAATCCGCGATACAAGGCGCGGCGATAAACTCATCTTT. Protein: CACGTVAPIRDTRRGDKLIF.

On this clone: This may come from a read error, since a much larger clone is one base off. Different DNA sequences within this sample yield the same CDR3. The chain couples TRDV1 to TRDJ1, with a tentative D call TRDD2 (6 bases). TCRdb offers no J gene call, so here the DNA was matched to germline to obtain one. The CDR3 contains 21 residues. Germline V lookup: CDR1 TSWWSYY, CDR2 QGS. CDR3 sequence (DNA): TGTGCTCTCGGGGAAAAAGTCCCCTACTTCCTTCTCGGACCCTCGGGGGATAAACTCATCTTT. Its protein product is CALGEKVPYFLLGPSGDKLIF.

This clone showed up just a few times. The protein that TCRdb holds for this DNA derives from a much larger clone and differs from the translated DNA at residue 12, which likely indicates a read error; the protein shown here is translated from the DNA. The V and J genes are TRDV3 and TRDJ1; 8 bases are a match to TRDD3. The J gene is not listed in TCRdb, so it was assigned here from a DNA match to germline. This CDR3 is built from 16 residues. Germline V lookup: CDR1 TVYSNPD, CDR2 GDNSRS (reference sequence). This CDR3 reads CAFDYWGPAYTYKLIF. The CDR3 coding sequence is TGTGCCTTTGATTACTGGGGGCCAGCGTACACCTATAAACTCATCTTT.

This clone appeared a few times. A read error is the likely source, as a far larger clone sits one nucleotide away. This sample includes further DNA sequences coding for the same CDR3. The gene calls are TRDV1 and TRDJ1, with D tentatively TRDD3 (5 bases). TCRdb is silent on the J gene; assignment here came from matching the DNA to germline. CDR1 is TSWWSYY and CDR2 is QGS in the germline V gene. Trimming pared 5 bases from V and 3 bases from J, leaving 34 bases between. There are 21 residues in the CDR3. In nucleotides, the CDR3 is TGTGCTCTTGGGAAAAGGTTACTACTTTGGGGAATACCCATGGCGTCCGATAAACTCATCTTT. The encoded protein is CALGKRLLLWGIPMASDKLIF.

The table lists this clone with a few counts. The protein that TCRdb holds for this DNA derives from a much larger clone and differs from the translated DNA at residue 13, which likely indicates a read error; the protein shown here is translated from the DNA. J is TRDJ1 and V is TRDV3, with 7 bases fitting TRDD3. Since TCRdb gives no J gene, matching the DNA to germline was used here to assign it. The CDR3 runs to 20 residues. In germline, CDR1 is TVYSNPD, CDR2 GDNSRS (reference sequence). J lost 0 bases, V lost 3 bases, and 25 bases had no gene match. As DNA, the CDR3 is TGTGCCTTCCCGACCACATTCCCTCTGGGGGCCCCCTGGTACACCGATAAACTCATCTTT. Translating gives CAFPTTFPLGAPWYTDKLIF.

This clone was seen at least ten times. The TCRdb protein comes from a much larger clone and disagrees with this DNA's translation at residue 5, likely due to a read error; the protein given here is derived from the DNA. The V call is TRDV1, the J call TRDJ1; 8 bases map to TRDD3. V lost 5 bases and J lost 0; bases outside the gene matches: 23. The CDR3 covers 21 residues. Germline CDR1 and CDR2: TSWWSYY and QGS. The CDR3 nucleotides are TGTGCTCTTGGGAGGGTTCTACTTTGGTGGGGGATCCCTTTCTACACCGATAAACTCATCTTT. This sequence encodes CALGRVLLWWGIPFYTDKLIF.

Note on this clone: The protein held in TCRdb is that of a much larger clone and does not match this DNA's translation at residue 14, likely because of a read error; the protein shown is translated from the DNA. The rearrangement joins TRDV1 to TRDJ2; TRDD2 might be the D (8 bases). The J gene, not given by TCRdb, was assigned here from a germline match of the nucleotide sequence. The CDR3 is 22 amino acids. From germline, CDR1 is TSWWSYY and CDR2 QGS. V gave up 0 bases and J gave up 0 bases, with 26 bases separating them. The CDR3 protein is CALGELGSSYVGYTPLTAQLFF. The CDR3 nucleotides read TGTGCTCTTGGGGAACTAGGTTCTTCCTACGTGGGATACACGCCTTTGACAGCACAACTCTTCTTT.

With respect to this clone: Translating this DNA gives a protein that differs at residue 11 from the TCRdb one, which belongs to a much larger clone; a read error is likely, and the protein shown is this translation. The chain uses TRDV2 and TRDJ1; 7 bases agree with TRDD3. TCRdb records no J gene; here it was assigned by comparing the DNA to germline. The germline gives CDR1 GEAIGNYY, CDR2 EKD. The length of the CDR3 is 15 residues. CDR3: CACDMVGESTAKLIF. The DNA of the CDR3 is TGTGCCTGTGACATGGTGGGGGAGAGCACCGCTAAACTCATCTTT.

Concerning this clone: TCRdb records a much larger clone's protein for this DNA, with a difference at residue 25 that likely arises from a read error; the protein given is the translation of the DNA. There is no J gene call, but TRDV1 is given as the V gene; the table assigns TRDD3, which was not confirmed against the DNA. Germline V gene lookup returns CDR1 TSWWSYY and CDR2 QGS. The CDR3 has 26 amino acids. The CDR3 sequence is CALGEPYILLSVLGAPGWGYTDKLTF. CDR3 nucleotide sequence: TGTGCTCTTGGGGAACCGTATATCCTACTTTCCGTACTGGGGGCCCCTGGGTGGGGATACACCGATAAACTCACCTTT.